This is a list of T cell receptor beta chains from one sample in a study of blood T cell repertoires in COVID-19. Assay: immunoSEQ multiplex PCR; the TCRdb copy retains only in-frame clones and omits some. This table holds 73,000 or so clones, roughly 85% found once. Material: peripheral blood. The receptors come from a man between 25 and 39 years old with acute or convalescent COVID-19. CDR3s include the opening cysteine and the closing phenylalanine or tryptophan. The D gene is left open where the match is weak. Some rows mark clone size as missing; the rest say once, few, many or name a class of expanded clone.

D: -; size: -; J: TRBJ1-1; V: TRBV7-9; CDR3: CASTPGGSENPEAFF; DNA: TGTGCCAGCACCCCGGGGGGGTCAGAGAACCCTGAAGCTTTCTTT
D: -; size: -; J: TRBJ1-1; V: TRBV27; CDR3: CASSLYALGHLNTEAFF; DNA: TGTGCCAGCAGTTTATACGCCCTTGGACACCTGAACACTGAAGCTTTCTTT
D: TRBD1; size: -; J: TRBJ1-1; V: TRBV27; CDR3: CASRANRGGTEAFF; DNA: TGTGCCAGCAGAGCTAACAGGGGGGGAACTGAAGCTTTCTTT
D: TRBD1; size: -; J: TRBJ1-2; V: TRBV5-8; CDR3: CASSWSRRGQGMHGYTF; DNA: TGTGCCAGCAGCTGGTCGAGAAGGGGGCAGGGCATGCATGGCTACACCTTC
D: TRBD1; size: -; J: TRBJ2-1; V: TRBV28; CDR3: CASTLGTGGKNEQFF; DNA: TGTGCCAGCACCCTCGGGACAGGGGGCAAGAATGAGCAGTTCTTC
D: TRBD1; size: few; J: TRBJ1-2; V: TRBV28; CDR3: CASSPGTGVGYTF; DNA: TGTGCCAGCAGCCCGGGGACAGGGGTTGGCTACACCTTC
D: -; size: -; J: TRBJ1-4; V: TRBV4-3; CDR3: CASSQDNNEKLFF; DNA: TGCGCCAGCAGCCAAGATAATAATGAAAAACTGTTTTTT
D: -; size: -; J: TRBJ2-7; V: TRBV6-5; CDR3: CASSQLGPSYEQYF; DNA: TGTGCCAGCAGTCAACTAGGCCCTAGCTACGAGCAGTACTTC
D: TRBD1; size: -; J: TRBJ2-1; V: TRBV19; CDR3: CASSTQGADNEQFF; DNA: TGTGCCAGTAGTACACAGGGGGCTGACAATGAGCAGTTCTTC
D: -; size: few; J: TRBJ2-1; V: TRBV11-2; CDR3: CASRSPGLPDEQFF; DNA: TGTGCCAGCAGGTCTCCGGGACTCCCGGATGAGCAGTTCTTC
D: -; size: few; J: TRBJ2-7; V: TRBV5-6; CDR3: CASSLKRTGTQITYEQYF; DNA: TGTGCCAGCAGCTTGAAACGTACCGGGACACAGATTACCTACGAGCAGTACTTC
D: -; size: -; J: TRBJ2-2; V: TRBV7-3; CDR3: CASSLGARTGELFF; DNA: TGTGCCAGCAGCTTAGGGGCTAGGACCGGGGAGCTGTTTTTT
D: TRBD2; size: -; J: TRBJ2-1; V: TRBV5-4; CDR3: CASSLVREGKNEQFF; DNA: TGTGCCAGCAGCTTGGTTCGGGAGGGTAAAAATGAGCAGTTCTTC
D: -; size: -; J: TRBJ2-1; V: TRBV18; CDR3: CASSDQGTGSEQFF; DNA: TGTGCCAGCTCGGACCAAGGTACCGGGAGTGAGCAGTTCTTC
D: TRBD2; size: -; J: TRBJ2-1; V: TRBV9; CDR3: CASSVSIPSGGYNEQFF; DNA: TGTGCCAGCAGCGTATCGATCCCTAGCGGGGGTTACAATGAGCAGTTCTTC
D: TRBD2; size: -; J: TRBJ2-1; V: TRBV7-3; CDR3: CASSPALTSVHEQFF; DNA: TGTGCCAGCAGTCCGGCGCTTACTAGCGTTCATGAGCAGTTCTTC
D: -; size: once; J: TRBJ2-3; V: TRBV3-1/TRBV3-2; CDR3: CASSLRLSFGTDTQYF; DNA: TGTGCCAGCAGCCTAAGACTTAGTTTCGGTACAGATACGCAGTATTTT
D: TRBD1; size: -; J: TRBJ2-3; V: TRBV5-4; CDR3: CASGTVDSDTQYF; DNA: TGTGCCAGCGGGACAGTAGATTCAGATACGCAGTATTTT
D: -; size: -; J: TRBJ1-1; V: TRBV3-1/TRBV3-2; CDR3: CASSQDLRGAEAFF; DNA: TGTGCCAGCAGCCAAGACCTCAGAGGCGCTGAAGCTTTCTTT
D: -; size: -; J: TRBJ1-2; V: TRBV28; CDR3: CASSLSQVAGYTF; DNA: TGTGCCAGCAGTTTAAGCCAGGTCGCCGGCTACACCTTC
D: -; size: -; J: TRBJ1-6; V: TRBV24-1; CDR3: CATRQEHLSSYNSPLHF; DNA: TGTGCCACCCGACAGGAGCATTTGAGCTCCTATAATTCACCCCTCCACTTT
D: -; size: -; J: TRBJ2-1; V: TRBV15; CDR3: CATSRVGVNEQFF; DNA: TGTGCCACCAGCAGAGTCGGGGTAAATGAGCAGTTCTTC
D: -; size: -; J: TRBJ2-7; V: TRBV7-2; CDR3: CASSLDPGPSYEQYF; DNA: TGTGCCAGCAGCTTAGATCCAGGCCCTTCCTACGAGCAGTACTTC
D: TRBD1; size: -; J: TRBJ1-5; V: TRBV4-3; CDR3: CASSQDGDSYQPQHF; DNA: TGCGCCAGCAGCCAAGATGGGGACAGTTATCAGCCCCAGCATTTT
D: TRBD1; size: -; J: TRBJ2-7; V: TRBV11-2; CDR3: CASSSPRTGMRYEQYF; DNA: TGTGCCAGCAGCTCACCCCGGACAGGGATGCGCTACGAGCAGTACTTC
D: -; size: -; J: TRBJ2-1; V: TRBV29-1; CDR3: CSVPTGATSYNEQFF; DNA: TGCAGCGTGCCGACGGGTGCTACTTCCTACAATGAGCAGTTCTTC
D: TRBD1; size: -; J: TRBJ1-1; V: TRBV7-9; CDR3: CASSSRQGKNTEAFF; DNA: TGTGCCAGCAGCTCGCGACAGGGAAAGAACACTGAAGCTTTCTTT
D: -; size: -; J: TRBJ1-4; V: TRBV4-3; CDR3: CASSQDAGRGEKLFF; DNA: TGCGCCAGCAGCCAAGATGCGGGCCGGGGTGAAAAACTGTTTTTT
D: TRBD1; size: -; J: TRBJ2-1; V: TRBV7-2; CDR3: CASSLGGQGSEQFF; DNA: TGTGCCAGCAGCTTAGGGGGACAGGGGTCTGAGCAGTTCTTC
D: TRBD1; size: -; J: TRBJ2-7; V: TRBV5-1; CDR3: CASSSSRDRATPYEQYF; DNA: TGCGCCAGCAGCTCGTCCCGGGACAGGGCCACCCCCTACGAGCAGTACTTC
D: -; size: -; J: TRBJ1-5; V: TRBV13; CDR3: CASSPRRGQPQHF; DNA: TGTGCCAGCAGCCCCCGACGGGGTCAGCCCCAGCATTTT
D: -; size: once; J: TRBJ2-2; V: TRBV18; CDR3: CASSPNLGRTGELFF; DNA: TGTGCCAGCTCACCAAATCTAGGGAGGACCGGGGAGCTGTTTTTT
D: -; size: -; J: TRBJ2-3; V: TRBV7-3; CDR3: CASSLTGRADTQYF; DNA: TGTGCCAGCAGCTTAACAGGGCGGGCTGATACGCAGTATTTT
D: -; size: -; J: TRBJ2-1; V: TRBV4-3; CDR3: CASKDPGSRAFF; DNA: TGCGCCAGCAAAGATCCGGGGTCCCGTGCGTTCTTC
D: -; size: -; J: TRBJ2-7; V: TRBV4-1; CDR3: CASSPAGDYEQYF; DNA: TGCGCCAGCAGCCCGGCAGGTGACTACGAGCAGTACTTC
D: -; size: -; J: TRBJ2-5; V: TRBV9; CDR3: CASSVGSELQETQYF; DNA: TGTGCCAGCAGCGTAGGGTCTGAGCTCCAAGAGACCCAGTACTTC
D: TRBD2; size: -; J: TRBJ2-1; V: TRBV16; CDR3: CASSRLAGDPYNEQFF; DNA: TGTGCCAGCAGCCGGCTAGCGGGAGACCCCTACAATGAGCAGTTCTTC
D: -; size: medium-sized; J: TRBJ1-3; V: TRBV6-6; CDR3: CASSYSSENTIYF; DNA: TGTGCCAGCAGTTACTCCTCAGAAAACACCATATATTTT
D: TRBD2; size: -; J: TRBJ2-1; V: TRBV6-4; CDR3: CASSQIAGEGNEQFF; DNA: TGTGCCAGCAGCCAAATAGCGGGGGAGGGCAATGAGCAGTTCTTC
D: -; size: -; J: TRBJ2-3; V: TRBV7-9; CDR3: CASSPHYADTQYF; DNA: TGTGCCAGCAGCCCGCACTACGCCGATACGCAGTATTTT
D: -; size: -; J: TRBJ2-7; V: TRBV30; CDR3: CAWSGAGVTYEQYF; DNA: TGTGCCTGGAGTGGCGCAGGGGTCACCTACGAGCAGTACTTC
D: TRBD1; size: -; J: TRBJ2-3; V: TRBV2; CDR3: CASSPRTGTDTQYF; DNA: TGTGCCAGCAGTCCCCGGACAGGGACAGATACGCAGTATTTT
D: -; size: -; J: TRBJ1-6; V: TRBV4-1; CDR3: CASSQAVGQNNSPLHF; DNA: TGCGCCAGCAGCCAAGCAGTGGGCCAGAATAATTCACCCCTCCACTTT
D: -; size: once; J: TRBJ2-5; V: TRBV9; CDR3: CASSSQTGPQETQYF; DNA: TGTGCCAGCAGCTCCCAGACAGGTCCCCAAGAGACCCAGTACTTC
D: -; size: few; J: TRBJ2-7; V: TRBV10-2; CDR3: CASSSGQPYEQYF; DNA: TGCGCCAGCAGCTCTGGACAGCCCTACGAGCAGTACTTC
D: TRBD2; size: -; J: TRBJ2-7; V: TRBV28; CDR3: CASSPGTSYEQYF; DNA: TGTGCCAGCAGCCCTGGGACTAGCTACGAGCAGTACTTC
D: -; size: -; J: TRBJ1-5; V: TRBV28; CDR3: CASSLVGRRIDQPQHF; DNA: TGTGCCAGCAGCCTGGTTGGCAGGAGGATCGATCAGCCCCAGCATTTT